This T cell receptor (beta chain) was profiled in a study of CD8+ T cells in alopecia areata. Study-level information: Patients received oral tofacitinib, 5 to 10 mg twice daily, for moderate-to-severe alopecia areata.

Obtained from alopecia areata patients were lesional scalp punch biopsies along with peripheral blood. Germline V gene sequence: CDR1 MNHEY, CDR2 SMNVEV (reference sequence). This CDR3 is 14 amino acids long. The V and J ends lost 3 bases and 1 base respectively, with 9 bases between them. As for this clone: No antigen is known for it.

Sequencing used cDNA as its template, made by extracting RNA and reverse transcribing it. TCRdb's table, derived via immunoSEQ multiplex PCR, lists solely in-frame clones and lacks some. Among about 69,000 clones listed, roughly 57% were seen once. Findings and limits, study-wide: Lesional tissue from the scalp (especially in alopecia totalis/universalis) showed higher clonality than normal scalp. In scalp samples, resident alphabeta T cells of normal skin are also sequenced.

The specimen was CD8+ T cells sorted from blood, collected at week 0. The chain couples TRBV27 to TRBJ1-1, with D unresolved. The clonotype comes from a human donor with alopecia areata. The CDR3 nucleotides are TGTGCCAGCAGTTTCGGTGTGGAGAACACTGAAGCTTTCTTT. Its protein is CASSFGVENTEAFF.